The entry below describes one T cell receptor beta chain. The data originate from a study of blood T cell repertoires in COVID-19. Authors' analysis steps: Estimation of nucleated cell counts was performed using reference gene primer amplification. Assay used: immunoSEQ multiplex PCR; TCRdb lists only in-frame clones, some missing. The DNA gave D and trimming, while V, J and clone size come from that table. The data show fewer than 75,000 clones, with approximately 90% seen just once and under 4% held by the top ten. This CDR3 spans 16 amino acids. V was trimmed by 2 bases and J by 1 base, leaving 14 bases between them. Per germline, CDR1 LGHNA and CDR2 YNFKEQ.

The chain couples TRBV4-2 to TRBJ1-1, with D unresolved. Sequencing was performed on peripheral blood. This TCR was sampled from a man in his 70s with acute or convalescent COVID-19. CDR3 in amino acids: CASSQLLGGRNTEAFF. The CDR3 nucleotides read TGTGCCAGCAGCCAATTGCTTGGAGGGAGGAACACTGAAGCTTTCTTT.